One sample yielded the 21 T cell receptor beta chains listed below, sequenced in a study of vaccination effects on CD4 cells after COVID-19. Ahead of sequencing, the ViraFEST assay grew antigen-specific CD4+ T cells using viral peptide pools. Researchers isolated CD4+ T cells once about 11 days of culture had elapsed. Nucleocapsid antibodies stayed negative before and after vaccination, showing no earlier SARS-CoV-2 infection. Profiling relied on immunoSEQ multiplex PCR, and the TCRdb table lists in-frame clones only, not all of them. The top ten clones hold 3% to 4% of a sample with just under 65,000 clones, roughly 76% of them seen once. The antigens for these receptors are not known. The input for sequencing was CD4+ T cells from PBMCs cultured with HCoV-OC43 spike peptides, taken before COVID-19 vaccination. Subset defined: HCoV-OC43 spike overlapping peptide pool stimulation. All receptors derive from a human donor who received a COVID-19 vaccine.

The chain has TRBV10-2 and TRBJ1-1, with D unresolved. V was pared by 2 bases and J by 0 bases, with 16 bases between. This CDR3 is built from 17 residues. Germline values: CDR1 WSHSY, CDR2 SAAADI. The CDR3 region is CASSERLLGGMNTEAFF. The CDR3 DNA follows: TGCGCCAGCAGTGAGAGGCTACTGGGCGGGATGAACACTGAAGCTTTCTTT.

The rearrangement uses TRBV9 and TRBJ2-1, with 14 bases that match TRBD2. CDR3 length equals 22 residues. Losses at the gene ends were 5 bases for V and 0 bases for J; bases not matched to a gene: 19. Per the germline V gene, CDR1 is SGDLS and CDR2 is YYNGEE. CDR3 residues: CASSGEQRTSGGPKTSYNEQFF. The CDR3 nucleotides are TGTGCCAGCAGTGGGGAACAAAGGACTAGCGGGGGGCCGAAGACCTCCTACAATGAGCAGTTCTTC.

The genes are TRBV6-2 or TRBV6-3 and TRBJ2-2; the D gene is possibly TRBD1 (6 bases). The CDR3 has 16 amino acids. Deletions cut 2 bases from V and 6 bases from J, with 16 bases between. Germline assignment: CDR1 MNHEY and CDR2 SVGEGT. The CDR3 coding sequence is TGTGCCAGCAGTTACGCCAAGACAGGATGGGCCGGGGAGCTGTTTTTT. As protein: CASSYAKTGWAGELFF.

This clone was found a few times. This rearrangement joins TRBV7-9 to TRBJ2-2; D ambiguous. This CDR3 has 16 residues. CDR1 and CDR2 (germline): SEHNR, FQNEAQ (reference sequence). V was cut by 5 bases and J by 8 bases, with 21 bases left in between. CDR3 protein: CASSPVFGPETGELFF. The DNA of the CDR3 is TGTGCCAGCAGCCCGGTTTTCGGCCCGGAGACGGGGGAGCTGTTTTTT.

This chain uses TRBV18 with TRBJ2-2, with 7 bases aligning to TRBD2. CDR3 size: 15 residues. CDR1 and CDR2 (germline): KGHSH, LQKENI. V was clipped by 5 bases and J by 4 bases; unmatched bases: 7. The CDR3: CASSSGVGSTGELFF. The CDR3 DNA sequence: TGTGCCAGCTCAAGCGGGGTTGGGAGCACCGGGGAGCTGTTTTTT.

This rearrangement joins TRBV18 to TRBJ2-2; TRBD2 is a possible D gene (6 bases). From germline, CDR1 is KGHSH and CDR2 LQKENI. The CDR3 extends over 16 amino acids. V lost 0 bases and J lost 4, with 12 bases in between. The CDR3, as DNA: TGTGCCAGCTCACCACCGAGCGGGCGAGGCACCGGGGAGCTGTTTTTT. Translation: CASSPPSGRGTGELFF.

This clone has more than one count but fewer than ten. This rearrangement joins TRBV4-1 to TRBJ2-1, with 9 nucleotides matching TRBD2. This CDR3 is built from 20 residues. Trimming cost V 1 base and J 0 bases; bases outside gene matches: 13. In germline, CDR1 is MGHRA, CDR2 YSYEKL. The CDR3 here is CASSQVRIAGAYSSYNEQFF. The CDR3 region has the DNA TGCGCCAGCAGCCAAGTTCGGATAGCGGGGGCGTATTCCTCCTACAATGAGCAGTTCTTC.

This clone has a handful of counts. CDR3 nucleotides: TGCGCCAGCAACCCGGGGGGTGACTATGGCTACACCTTC. As protein: CASNPGGDYGYTF. The V and J genes are TRBV5-1 and TRBJ1-2, with a tentative D call TRBD1 (5 bases). The CDR3 is 13 residues long. The V end lost 6 bases, the J end lost 3 bases, and 12 bases lay between the germline ends. The germline gives CDR1 SGHRS, CDR2 YFSETQ.

J is TRBJ2-1 and V is TRBV7-3; 9 nucleotides align to TRBD1. Germline V gene data show CDR1 as SGHTA and CDR2 as FQGTGA. The junction had 6 bases not matched to a gene; V was cut back by 5 bases and J by 7 bases. This CDR3 spans 14 amino acids. CDR3 in DNA: TGTGCCAGCAGCACAAGACAGGGGGAAAATGAGCAGTTCTTC. The encoded protein is CASSTRQGENEQFF.

CDR3 loop: CASKQGVNTGELFF. The CDR3 nucleotides read TGTGCCAGCAAGCAGGGGGTCAACACCGGGGAGCTGTTTTTT. V is TRBV6-5 and J is TRBJ2-2, with 7 bases that match TRBD1. Germline CDR1 is MNHEY and CDR2 is SVGAGI. The CDR3 runs 14 residues. V was clipped by 7 bases and J by 2 bases; unmatched bases: 4.

This clone was recorded a few times. The chain uses TRBV25-1 and TRBJ2-2, with D perhaps being TRBD1 or TRBD2 (6 bases each). The ends were cut back, 5 bases at V and 7 bases at J, with 26 bases in the middle. The CDR3 consists of 18 residues. Germline assignment: CDR1 MGHDK and CDR2 SYGVNS. CDR3 coding DNA: TGTGCCAGCAGTCCCTTTTTAAACAGGGACGGGGGTAACGGGGAGCTGTTTTTT. Translated, it gives CASSPFLNRDGGNGELFF.

This clone was picked up a small number of times. J is TRBJ2-2 and V is TRBV30, with D perhaps TRBD2 (6 bases). This CDR3 region has 15 residues. CDR1 and CDR2 from the germline V gene are GTSNPN and SVGIG (reference sequence). V was pared by 2 bases and J by 4 bases, with 14 bases between. The DNA for the CDR3 is TGTGCCTGGAGTTTCCCTGGGAGGCGCACCGGGGAGCTGTTTTTT. It specifies CAWSFPGRRTGELFF.

The chain employs TRBV30 and TRBJ2-2, with TRBD1 matching 7 bases. The CDR3 contains 13 residues. The germline CDR1 and CDR2 sequences are GTSNPN and SVGIG (reference sequence). Germline trimming cut 8 bases from V and 2 bases from J; bases unmatched to any gene: 5. The DNA of the CDR3 is TGTGCCCTGTACAGGGGTAACACCGGGGAGCTGTTTTTT. Encoded protein: CALYRGNTGELFF.

J is TRBJ2-1 and V is TRBV24-1, with no clear D. Trimming pared 3 bases from V and 11 bases from J, leaving 10 bases between. This CDR3 has 12 residues. Germline-derived CDR1 and CDR2 are KGHDR and SFDVKD. The CDR3 region has the DNA TGTGCCACCAGTGATCGGGCAGATCAGCAGTTCTTC. It translates to CATSDRADQQFF.

This chain links TRBV2 with TRBJ2-3; the D gene is possibly TRBD2 (5 bases). The CDR3 is 14 amino acids. The germline CDR1 and CDR2 sequences are SNHLY and FYNNEI. Between the trimmed V and J ends, which lost 8 bases and 1 base, there was a span of 13 bases. The CDR3 DNA is TGTGCCAGCTACTGGACTGAAGGCACAGATACGCAGTATTTT. The encoded protein is CASYWTEGTDTQYF.

The genes are TRBV6-1 and TRBJ1-2, with D hard to call. CDR3 length: 14 amino acids. Between the trimmed V and J ends, which lost 1 base and 4 bases, there was a span of 10 bases. In germline, CDR1 is MNHNS, CDR2 SASEGT. The CDR3 region is CASSEGLLSYGYTF. DNA of the CDR3: TGTGCCAGCAGTGAAGGTCTATTATCCTATGGCTACACCTTC.

The chain joins TRBV30 to TRBJ2-7; 8 nucleotides align to TRBD1. From germline, CDR1 is GTSNPN and CDR2 SVGIG (reference sequence). The CDR3 covers 13 residues. J gave up 5 bases and V 3 bases, and 6 bases lay outside the gene matches. The CDR3 region has the DNA TGTGCCTGGAGCGGACAGGGCGGCCACGAGCAGTACGTC. Protein: CAWSGQGGHEQYV.

This clone was counted a single time. J is TRBJ2-4 and V is TRBV2; no definite D call. The CDR3 runs to 14 residues. V lost 7 bases to trimming and J lost 0 bases, with 10 bases between them. The V gene's germline CDR1 is SNHLY and CDR2 FYNNEI. The CDR3 loop reads CASKVSLAKNIQYF. Here the CDR3 DNA reads TGTGCCAGCAAGGTGTCTCTAGCCAAAAACATTCAGTACTTC.

This chain connects TRBV5-1 to TRBJ1-2, with 10 bases identical to TRBD1. J was trimmed by 4 bases and V by 4 bases; bases with no gene match: 7. This CDR3 spans 15 amino acids. The V gene's germline CDR1 is SGHRS and CDR2 YFSETQ. CDR3 bases: TGCGCCAGCAGCAGGGGGACAGGGGCCGGCTATGGCTACACCTTC. Translated: CASSRGTGAGYGYTF.

The V and J genes are TRBV27 and TRBJ1-1; TRBD1 is a possible D gene (6 bases). Germline loops: CDR1 MNHEY, CDR2 SMNVEV (reference sequence). V was cut by 7 bases and J by 10 bases, with 22 bases left in between. The CDR3 extends over 14 amino acids. The CDR3, as DNA: TGTGCCAGCACCCCCCGAGCAGGGGCCTTGGGAGCTTTCTTT. This gives the protein CASTPRAGALGAFF.

The chain joins TRBV4-1 to TRBJ1-3; TRBD1 matches 12 bases. Germline assignment: CDR1 MGHRA and CDR2 YSYEKL. CDR3 length equals 17 residues. The trim removed 4 bases at V and 2 bases at J, leaving 6 bases unmatched. For the CDR3, the DNA is TGCGCCAGCAGCCCCACCGGGACAGGGGGCACTGGAAACACCATATATTTT. Translation gives CASSPTGTGGTGNTIYF.